The 15 T cell receptor beta chains listed next were all sequenced from one sample in a study of cytomegalovirus exposure and HLA in healthy donors. The primer mix had 60 Vbeta and 13 Jbeta primers. Repertoires were generated with immunoSEQ multiplex PCR, while TCRdb's copy carries only in-frame clones and drops some. The sample has approximately 140,000 clones, more than 75% seen once. Input material: PBMCs. These receptors were obtained from a man aged 18-30 years in good health and CMV-seropositive.

The chain couples TRBV18 to TRBJ2-1, with 10 bases fitting TRBD2. The ends lost 10 bases at V and 5 bases at J; junction bases unmatched: 8. The germline CDR1 and CDR2 sequences are KGHSH and LQKENI. The CDR3 has 14 residues. The CDR3, as DNA: TGTGCCACCCAGAGTCTAGCGGGAGACAATGAGCAGTTCTTC. Its translation: CATQSLAGDNEQFF.

This clone was counted a single time. The rearrangement joins TRBV19 to TRBJ1-3; 12 bases fit TRBD1. CDR3 size: 16 residues. After removal of 6 bases from V and 5 bases from J, the junction contained 8 bases not matched to a gene. Germline V CDR1 and CDR2: LNHDA, SQIVND (reference sequence). The CDR3 DNA reads TGTGCCAGTAGAGACGCCGGGACAGGGGGCCGAAACACCATATATTTT. This sequence encodes CASRDAGTGGRNTIYF.

The rearrangement uses TRBV28 and TRBJ2-1; D possibly corresponds to TRBD2 (6 bases). V was pared by 5 bases and J by 6 bases, with 14 bases between. Germline-derived CDR1 and CDR2 are MDHEN and SYDVKM. The CDR3 loop spans 14 amino acids. The CDR3 here is CASSIAVQANEQFF. Here the CDR3 DNA reads TGTGCCAGCAGTATAGCGGTACAAGCCAATGAGCAGTTCTTC.

The chain couples TRBV7-3 to TRBJ2-7; D remains ambiguous. The V gene's germline CDR1 is SGHTA and CDR2 FQGTGA. Between the trimmed V and J ends, which lost 5 bases and 1 base, there was a span of 12 bases. The CDR3 contains 14 residues. Written as DNA, the CDR3 is TGTGCCAGCAGCCCCTACCTAGGATCCTACGAGCAGTACTTC. Its protein is CASSPYLGSYEQYF.

This chain links TRBV27 with TRBJ2-5, with 7 bases fitting TRBD2. The J call may be incorrect, as the DNA end agrees better with TRBJ2-7. CDR1 MNHEY and CDR2 SMNVEV come from the germline V gene (reference sequence). The CDR3 spans 15 residues. CDR3 residues: CASSYESSGTYEQYF. As DNA, the CDR3 is TGTGCCAGCAGTTACGAATCTAGCGGAACCTACGAGCAGTACTTC.

The chain links TRBV9 to TRBJ2-1, with D tentatively TRBD2 (5 bases). Germline CDR1 is SGDLS and CDR2 is YYNGEE. The CDR3 length is 15 residues. V was pared by 4 bases and J by 0 bases, with 11 bases between. The DNA for the CDR3 is TGTGCCAGCAGCTTGGACTGGAGCTCCTACAATGAGCAGTTCTTC. Translating gives CASSLDWSSYNEQFF.

The chain has TRBV15 and TRBJ1-3; no clear D. Deletions cut 3 bases from V and 1 base from J, with 16 bases between. CDR1 is LNHNV and CDR2 is YYDKDF in the germline V gene (reference sequence). CDR3 length equals 17 residues. CDR3 region: CATSSLTTTKSGNTIYF. The CDR3 nucleotides are TGTGCCACCAGCAGCCTAACTACTACGAAATCTGGAAACACCATATATTTT.

The table lists this clone with a count of one. The rearrangement joins TRBV29-1 to TRBJ1-1; D is unresolved. V gave up 7 bases and J gave up 0 bases, with 18 bases separating them. Germline V gives CDR1 SQVTM, CDR2 ANQGSEA. The CDR3 has 15 amino acids. The CDR3 is CSASNTLRVNTEAFF. The CDR3 DNA is TGCAGCGCAAGTAATACACTCCGGGTGAACACTGAAGCTTTCTTT.

J is TRBJ2-1 and V is TRBV25-1; 10 nucleotides line up with TRBD1. Germline V CDR1 and CDR2: MGHDK, SYGVNS. The V and J ends lost 9 bases and 13 bases, in that order; junction bases with no gene match: 9. The CDR3 spans 12 residues. The CDR3, as DNA: TGTGCCAGTGAGGACAGGGGGTTCGGTCAGTTCTTC. As protein: CASEDRGFGQFF.

The CDR3: CAWSPDRGRGEKLFF. The DNA of the CDR3 is TGTGCCTGGAGTCCCGACAGGGGCCGCGGTGAAAAACTGTTTTTT. The rearrangement uses TRBV30 and TRBJ1-4; 8 nucleotides line up with TRBD1. V lost 2 bases, J lost 7 bases, and 9 bases stayed unmatched. The CDR3 sequence is 15 residues long. Germline-derived CDR1 and CDR2 are GTSNPN and SVGIG (reference sequence). Complete variable domain (other parts from reference TRBV30 and TRBJ1-4): SQTIHQWPATLVQPVGSPLSLECTVEGTSNPNLYWYRQAAGRGLQLLFYSVGIGQISSEVPQNLSASRPQDRQFILSSKKLLLSDSGFYLCAWSPDRGRGEKLFFGSGTQLSVL.

The V and J genes are TRBV28 and TRBJ1-5; D is ambiguous. Germline V gene sequence: CDR1 MDHEN, CDR2 SYDVKM. The CDR3 runs to 18 residues. Trimming pared 7 bases from V and 6 bases from J, leaving 28 bases between. The CDR3 DNA sequence: TGTGCCAGCAATAGCCCCACCGACTTTGTGAGGGCTGGTCAGCCCCAGCATTTT. Encoded protein: CASNSPTDFVRAGQPQHF. The full variable domain, its missing parts supplied by reference TRBV28 and TRBJ1-5, is DVKVTQSSRYLVKRTGEKVFLECVQDMDHENMFWYRQDPGLGLRLIYFSYDVKMKEKGDIPEGYSVSREKKERFSLILESASTNQTSMYLCASNSPTDFVRAGQPQHFGDGTRLSIL.

This clone was recorded once. This chain connects TRBV6-5 to TRBJ1-1; 9 positions match TRBD1. V was pared by 0 bases and J by 4 bases, with 6 bases of the junction left unmatched. The V gene's germline CDR1 is MNHEY and CDR2 SVGAGI. There are 16 residues in the CDR3. CDR3 nucleotides: TGTGCCAGCAGTTACTCGACGACAGGGGGAAGCACTGAAGCTTTCTTT. It translates to CASSYSTTGGSTEAFF.

This clone was seen a handful of times. This rearrangement joins TRBV4-1 to TRBJ1-4; D ambiguous. The CDR3 runs 15 residues. From germline, CDR1 is MGHRA and CDR2 YSYEKL. The V end lost 4 bases, the J end lost 6 bases, and 15 bases lay between the germline ends. The CDR3: CASSRVPMGDEKLFF. CDR3 in DNA: TGCGCCAGCAGCCGAGTACCGATGGGAGATGAAAAACTGTTTTTT.

V gene TRBV27 combines with J gene TRBJ2-1, with TRBD1 identical over 7 bases. V dropped 4 bases and J dropped 0; count of bases not matched to a gene: 3. Germline V CDR1 and CDR2: MNHEY, SMNVEV (reference sequence). The CDR3 runs to 15 residues. CDR3 amino acids: CASSSRDSSYNEQFF. The CDR3 DNA sequence: TGTGCCAGCAGTTCCCGGGACAGCTCCTACAATGAGCAGTTCTTC.

The chain couples TRBV9 to TRBJ1-3, with TRBD1 matching over 8 bases. There are 16 residues in the CDR3. Germline-derived CDR1 and CDR2 are SGDLS and YYNGEE. V lost 0 bases and J lost 3; bases outside the gene matches: 5. The CDR3 DNA reads as TGTGCCAGCAGCGTAGAAACAGGGGGTATTGGAAACACCATATATTTT. Protein: CASSVETGGIGNTIYF.